This record covers a single T cell receptor (beta chain). Its specificity is unknown. The sample belongs to a study of tumor and adjacent non-tumor tissue in lung cancer. Study as a whole: Some 4.1 million productive TCRbeta reads were obtained per sample on average.

No cell sorting was done before RNA was extracted from the tissue. This non-tumor lung sample came from over 3 cm beyond the tumor edge. The V and J ends lost 4 bases and 4 bases, in that order; junction bases with no gene match: 13. CDR3 size: 20 residues. CDR1 and CDR2 (germline): MGHRA, YSYEKL. Broader study findings: Tumor repertoires had a smaller top 100 clone share than normal lung.

TCRbeta libraries were built with three rounds of nested PCR, modified from ARM-PCR. One entry per CDR3 protein results from TCRdb running MiXCR on the multiplex PCR reads. The sample has 44,000 or so distinct CDR3 sequences; approximately 59% are singletons. This chain links TRBV4-1 with TRBJ2-1, with 16 bases identical to TRBD2. The specimen sequenced was distant non-tumor lung tissue. The TCR originated in a woman in her 40s with non-small cell lung cancer. The CDR3 spells CASSRTLGLAGGDVYNEQFF. Written as DNA, the CDR3 is TGCGCCAGCAGCCGTACCCTGGGACTAGCGGGGGGGGATGTGTACAATGAGCAGTTCTTC.